This T cell receptor (beta chain) was documented in a study of T cell responses to AZD1222 COVID-19 vaccine. Regarding the study as a whole: Most donors were white British and more were female, and clonal diversity was possibly underestimated. Unmutated variant regions are reportedly targeted by nearly half of spike-specific TCRs. Vaccine-related CD4 TCRs covered spike, predominating at 160-218 and 743-854.

Concerning this clone itself: No antigen is known for it.

Here immunoSEQ multiplex PCR was the method, and the copy in TCRdb shows in-frame clones only, minus some. The sample holds 140,000 or so clones; approximately 86% are singletons and the top ten take about 4.9%. Second-dose intervals near 4 or 12 weeks were combined. The sequence was collected from an adult who received the AZD1222 COVID-19 vaccine. The material was peripheral blood, obtained 28 days after the second AZD1222 dose.

In DNA, the CDR3 is TGTGCCAGTAGTATAATACTAGCGGGGCTTAGGAATGAGCAGTTCTTC. It translates to CASSIILAGLRNEQFF. The chain joins TRBV19 to TRBJ2-1; 10 bases are shared with TRBD2. Germline loops: CDR1 LNHDA, CDR2 SQIVND (reference sequence). After removal of 2 bases from V and 7 bases from J, the junction contained 8 bases not matched to a gene. This CDR3 is 16 amino acids long.